These T cell receptor beta chains were read from a single sample in a study of early T cells in non-severe SARS-CoV-2 infection. TCRdb reprocessed the 5' RACE reads via MiXCR and lists one record per CDR3 protein. The sample lists 10,000 to 12,000 distinct CDR3 sequences, around 4.9% seen once, with 9.9% in the top ten. Source material: whole blood. The receptors shown here come from an adult who was a healthcare worker with PCR-confirmed SARS-CoV-2 infection or an uninfected control (not recorded which). CDR3s include the opening cysteine and the closing phenylalanine or tryptophan. The D gene is left open where the match is weak. Only part of the rows carry a size: once, few, many, or a class if the clone is expanded.

len: 15
v_gene: TRBV7-2
abundance: many
d_gene: TRBD1
j_gene: TRBJ2-2
CDR3aa: CASSSDRGYTGELFF
CDR3nt: TGTGCCAGCAGCTCTGACAGGGGGTACACCGGGGAGCTGTTTTTT

len: 15
v_gene: TRBV27
abundance: many
d_gene: TRBD1
j_gene: TRBJ1-1
CDR3aa: CASSLSTGINTEAFF
CDR3nt: TGTGCCAGCAGTTTATCGACAGGGATCAACACTGAAGCTTTCTTT

len: 16
v_gene: TRBV11-2
abundance: few
d_gene: NA
j_gene: TRBJ2-6
CDR3aa: CASSLNRASGANVLTF
CDR3nt: TGTGCCAGCAGCTTAAATAGGGCCTCTGGGGCCAACGTCCTGACTTTC

len: 15
v_gene: TRBV12-3/TRBV12-4
abundance: many
d_gene: TRBD1
j_gene: TRBJ2-2
CDR3aa: CASSDRTGDTGELFF
CDR3nt: TGTGCCAGCAGCGATCGGACAGGCGACACCGGGGAGCTGTTTTTT

len: 13
v_gene: TRBV7-9
abundance: many
d_gene: NA
j_gene: TRBJ1-5
CDR3aa: CASSLDPSPPQHF
CDR3nt: TGTGCCAGCAGCTTAGACCCAAGCCCGCCCCAGCATTTT

len: 12
v_gene: TRBV6-6
abundance: many
d_gene: NA
j_gene: TRBJ1-1
CDR3aa: CATGTVNTEAFF
CDR3nt: TGTGCCACCGGGACGGTGAACACTGAAGCTTTCTTT

len: 15
v_gene: TRBV6-2/TRBV6-3
abundance: medium-sized
d_gene: TRBD2
j_gene: TRBJ2-7
CDR3aa: CASSYSLAGSSEQYF
CDR3nt: TGTGCCAGCAGTTACTCATTAGCGGGGTCTTCCGAGCAGTACTTC

len: 13
v_gene: TRBV4-2
abundance: NA
d_gene: NA
j_gene: TRBJ2-1
CDR3aa: CASSHSLYNEQFF
CDR3nt: TGTGCCAGCAGCCACTCACTCTACAATGAGCAGTTCTTC

len: 17
v_gene: TRBV9
abundance: medium-sized
d_gene: NA
j_gene: TRBJ1-2
CDR3aa: CASSVVLRPTAGYGYTF
CDR3nt: TGTGCCAGCAGCGTAGTCCTTAGGCCCACCGCGGGCTATGGCTACACCTTC

len: 13
v_gene: TRBV5-6
abundance: NA
d_gene: NA
j_gene: TRBJ1-4
CDR3aa: CASSLGSPEKLFF
CDR3nt: TGTGCCAGCAGCTTGGGGAGTCCAGAAAAACTGTTTTTT

len: 17
v_gene: TRBV4-3
abundance: NA
d_gene: TRBD1
j_gene: TRBJ2-4
CDR3aa: CASSQDPGGATKNIQYF
CDR3nt: TGCGCCAGCAGCCAAGATCCAGGGGGCGCAACCAAAAACATTCAGTACTTC

len: 14
v_gene: TRBV5-1
abundance: NA
d_gene: TRBD1
j_gene: TRBJ2-7
CDR3aa: CASRADRSSYEQYF
CDR3nt: TGCGCCAGCAGGGCGGACAGGAGCTCCTACGAGCAGTACTTC

len: 15
v_gene: TRBV10-1
abundance: medium-sized
d_gene: NA
j_gene: TRBJ2-3
CDR3aa: CASSVRQALTDTQYF
CDR3nt: TGCGCCAGCAGTGTCAGGCAGGCGTTAACAGATACGCAGTATTTT

len: 15
v_gene: TRBV6-5
abundance: many
d_gene: TRBD2
j_gene: TRBJ2-1
CDR3aa: CASSYVAGGRNEQFF
CDR3nt: TGTGCCAGCAGTTACGTAGCGGGGGGTCGGAATGAGCAGTTCTTC

len: 13
v_gene: TRBV29-1
abundance: medium-sized
d_gene: NA
j_gene: TRBJ1-2
CDR3aa: CSSGGSGNYGYTF
CDR3nt: TGCAGCAGTGGAGGGTCGGGTAACTATGGCTACACCTTC

len: 15
v_gene: TRBV7-2
abundance: NA
d_gene: NA
j_gene: TRBJ2-3
CDR3aa: CASSLDGPSTDTQYF
CDR3nt: TGTGCCAGCAGCTTAGACGGGCCAAGCACAGATACGCAGTATTTT

len: 15
v_gene: TRBV7-9
abundance: many
d_gene: NA
j_gene: TRBJ2-6
CDR3aa: CASSARTVRANVLTF
CDR3nt: TGTGCCAGCAGCGCCCGGACGGTTAGGGCCAACGTCCTGACTTTC

len: 13
v_gene: TRBV19
abundance: many
d_gene: NA
j_gene: TRBJ1-4
CDR3aa: CASSPIDSEKLFF
CDR3nt: TGTGCCAGTAGTCCTATAGACAGTGAAAAACTGTTTTTT

len: 15
v_gene: TRBV5-1
abundance: many
d_gene: TRBD1
j_gene: TRBJ2-5
CDR3aa: CASSQPSGQQETQYF
CDR3nt: TGCGCCAGCAGCCAACCCTCGGGACAGCAAGAGACCCAGTACTTC

len: 17
v_gene: TRBV7-6
abundance: medium-sized
d_gene: NA
j_gene: TRBJ1-1
CDR3aa: CASTLGWSDWRGTEAFF
CDR3nt: TGTGCCAGCACCTTAGGGTGGTCCGACTGGAGAGGAACTGAAGCTTTCTTT

len: 14
v_gene: TRBV27
abundance: medium-sized
d_gene: NA
j_gene: TRBJ2-1
CDR3aa: CASSLSGTFNEQFF
CDR3nt: TGTGCCAGCAGTTTATCAGGGACATTTAATGAGCAGTTCTTC

len: 14
v_gene: TRBV7-2
abundance: medium-sized
d_gene: NA
j_gene: TRBJ1-5
CDR3aa: CASSFSGGNQPQHF
CDR3nt: TGTGCCAGCAGCTTTTCTGGGGGCAATCAGCCCCAGCATTTT

len: 14
v_gene: TRBV11-2
abundance: many
d_gene: NA
j_gene: TRBJ2-3
CDR3aa: CASSIDREGNTQYF
CDR3nt: TGTGCCAGCAGCATCGACAGGGAGGGAAATACGCAGTATTTT

len: 16
v_gene: TRBV5-1
abundance: many
d_gene: NA
j_gene: TRBJ1-3
CDR3aa: CASSLVGDTSGNTIYF
CDR3nt: TGCGCCAGCAGCTTGGTAGGGGACACCTCTGGAAACACCATATATTTT

len: 12
v_gene: TRBV19
abundance: many
d_gene: NA
j_gene: TRBJ1-5
CDR3aa: CASRDGNQPQHF
CDR3nt: TGTGCCAGTCGGGACGGGAATCAGCCCCAGCATTTT

len: 14
v_gene: TRBV11-3
abundance: NA
d_gene: TRBD2
j_gene: TRBJ2-5
CDR3aa: CASSPGGSQETQYF
CDR3nt: TGTGCCAGCAGCCCGGGGGGGTCCCAAGAGACCCAGTACTTC

len: 16
v_gene: TRBV7-2
abundance: medium-sized
d_gene: TRBD1
j_gene: TRBJ1-4
CDR3aa: CASSPDRLGLTEKLFF
CDR3nt: TGTGCCAGCAGCCCGGACAGGTTGGGCCTTACCGAAAAACTGTTTTTT

len: 15
v_gene: TRBV7-9
abundance: many
d_gene: NA
j_gene: TRBJ1-4
CDR3aa: CASLKDIPTNEKLFF
CDR3nt: TGTGCCAGCCTAAAGGACATCCCAACTAATGAAAAACTGTTTTTT

len: 14
v_gene: TRBV19
abundance: many
d_gene: NA
j_gene: TRBJ1-2
CDR3aa: CASSTSRANYGYTF
CDR3nt: TGTGCCAGTAGTACCAGCAGAGCTAACTATGGCTACACCTTC

len: 14
v_gene: TRBV20-1
abundance: many
d_gene: NA
j_gene: TRBJ1-2
CDR3aa: CSAIAGRGNYGYTF
CDR3nt: TGCAGTGCTATTGCAGGGAGAGGCAACTATGGCTACACCTTC

len: 15
v_gene: TRBV5-1
abundance: many
d_gene: NA
j_gene: TRBJ2-1
CDR3aa: CASSSGLGDCNEQFF
CDR3nt: TGCGCCAGCAGCTCTGGGCTCGGGGACTGCAATGAGCAGTTCTTC

len: 14
v_gene: TRBV19
abundance: many
d_gene: TRBD1
j_gene: TRBJ2-3
CDR3aa: CASSRQGAPDTQYF
CDR3nt: TGTGCCAGTAGTCGACAGGGAGCCCCAGATACGCAGTATTTT

len: 20
v_gene: TRBV21-1
abundance: NA
d_gene: NA
j_gene: TRBJ2-1
CDR3aa: CASSKELTTGTTLSYNEQFF
CDR3nt: TGTGCCAGCAGCAAGGAACTCACAACCGGGACAACATTATCGTACAATGAGCAGTTCTTC

len: 16
v_gene: TRBV11-2
abundance: many
d_gene: NA
j_gene: TRBJ1-6
CDR3aa: CASSRAGGRGNSPLHF
CDR3nt: TGTGCCAGCAGCCGAGCAGGTGGCAGGGGTAATTCACCCCTCCACTTT

len: 15
v_gene: TRBV19
abundance: few
d_gene: NA
j_gene: TRBJ2-1
CDR3aa: CASLPRRSSYNEQFF
CDR3nt: TGTGCCAGTCTCCCCCGGAGAAGCTCCTACAATGAGCAGTTCTTC

len: 15
v_gene: TRBV7-2
abundance: many
d_gene: NA
j_gene: TRBJ2-7
CDR3aa: CASSLALLDSYEQYF
CDR3nt: TGTGCCAGCAGCTTAGCGCTTCTGGACAGCTACGAGCAGTACTTC

len: 17
v_gene: TRBV3-1
abundance: medium-sized
d_gene: TRBD1
j_gene: TRBJ1-5
CDR3aa: CASSQAWAGTGNQPQHF
CDR3nt: TGTGCCAGCAGCCAAGCCTGGGCCGGGACAGGGAATCAGCCCCAGCATTTT

len: 15
v_gene: TRBV7-7
abundance: few
d_gene: NA
j_gene: TRBJ2-3
CDR3aa: CASSLRIGEADTQYF
CDR3nt: TGTGCCAGCAGCTTAAGGATCGGGGAGGCAGATACGCAGTATTTT

len: 17
v_gene: TRBV10-1
abundance: many
d_gene: NA
j_gene: TRBJ1-3
CDR3aa: CASSESIQGSSGNTIYF
CDR3nt: TGCGCCAGCAGTGAGTCGATACAGGGATCTTCTGGAAACACCATATATTTT

len: 16
v_gene: TRBV5-8
abundance: many
d_gene: NA
j_gene: TRBJ2-2
CDR3aa: CASSSPGRGSTGELFF
CDR3nt: TGTGCCAGCAGCTCGCCGGGGCGGGGTAGCACCGGGGAGCTGTTTTTT

len: 14
v_gene: TRBV20-1
abundance: many
d_gene: TRBD1
j_gene: TRBJ1-1
CDR3aa: CSARDPNRGNLAFF
CDR3nt: TGCAGTGCTAGAGACCCAAACAGGGGAAATTTAGCTTTCTTT

len: 14
v_gene: TRBV7-9
abundance: many
d_gene: NA
j_gene: TRBJ2-5
CDR3aa: CATFTGLEQETQYF
CDR3nt: TGTGCCACCTTCACAGGGTTGGAGCAAGAGACCCAGTACTTC

len: 14
v_gene: TRBV7-8
abundance: many
d_gene: NA
j_gene: TRBJ1-2
CDR3aa: CASSPGVSGYGYTF
CDR3nt: TGTGCCAGCAGCCCAGGGGTCAGTGGCTATGGCTACACCTTC

len: 19
v_gene: TRBV5-5
abundance: medium-sized
d_gene: TRBD1
j_gene: TRBJ1-6
CDR3aa: CASSYTGQPSGPYNSPLHF
CDR3nt: TGTGCCAGCAGCTATACGGGACAGCCCTCAGGACCCTATAATTCACCCCTCCACTTT

len: 13
v_gene: TRBV11-2
abundance: NA
d_gene: NA
j_gene: TRBJ1-1
CDR3aa: CASSSVEGSEAFF
CDR3nt: TGTGCCAGCAGCTCGGTTGAGGGATCTGAAGCTTTCTTT

len: 16
v_gene: TRBV5-6
abundance: many
d_gene: NA
j_gene: TRBJ2-7
CDR3aa: CASSRGLWRGRYEQYF
CDR3nt: TGTGCCAGCAGTCGGGGGCTTTGGAGAGGGCGCTACGAGCAGTACTTC